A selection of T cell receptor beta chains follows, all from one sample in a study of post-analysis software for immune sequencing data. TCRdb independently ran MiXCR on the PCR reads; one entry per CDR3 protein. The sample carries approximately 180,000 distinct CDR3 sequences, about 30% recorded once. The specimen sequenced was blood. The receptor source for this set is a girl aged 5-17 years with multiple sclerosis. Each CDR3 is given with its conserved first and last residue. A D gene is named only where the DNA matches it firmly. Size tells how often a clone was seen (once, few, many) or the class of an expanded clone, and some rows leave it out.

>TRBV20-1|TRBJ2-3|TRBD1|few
CSAWDRVTDTQYF
TGCAGTGCTTGGGACAGAGTCACAGATACGCAGTATTTT
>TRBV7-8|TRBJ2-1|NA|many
CASSSQAVSYNEQFF
TGTGCCAGCAGCTCACAAGCGGTGTCCTACAATGAGCAGTTCTTC
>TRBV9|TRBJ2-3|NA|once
CASSLAPTTDTQYF
TGTGCCAGCAGCCTAGCCCCAACCACAGATACGCAGTATTTT
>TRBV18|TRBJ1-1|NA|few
CASSKTDSNTEAFF
TGTGCCAGCTCAAAGACAGACTCGAACACTGAAGCTTTCTTT
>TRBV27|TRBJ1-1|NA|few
CASSLSSGTVEAFF
TGTGCCAGCAGTTTATCGAGCGGGACGGTTGAAGCTTTCTTT
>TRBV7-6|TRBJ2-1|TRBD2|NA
CASSFDRTRWSNEQFF
TGTGCCAGCAGCTTCGATAGGACTAGGTGGAGCAATGAGCAGTTCTTC
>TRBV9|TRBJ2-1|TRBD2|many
CASSAKGLAGVARNEQFF
TGTGCCAGCAGCGCTAAGGGACTAGCGGGAGTTGCGAGGAATGAGCAGTTCTTC
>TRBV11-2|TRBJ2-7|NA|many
CASSLDHRGGVYEQYF
TGTGCCAGCAGCTTAGACCACAGGGGGGGCGTCTACGAGCAGTACTTC
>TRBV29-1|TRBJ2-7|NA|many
CSVSQGSPYEQYF
TGCAGCGTGTCACAGGGATCCCCCTACGAGCAGTACTTC
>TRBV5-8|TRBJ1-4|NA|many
CASSHNNEKLFF
TGTGCCAGCAGCCATAATAATGAAAAACTGTTTTTT
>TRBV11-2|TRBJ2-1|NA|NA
CASSLGGARRNEQFF
TGTGCCAGCAGCTTAGGAGGGGCGAGGAGGAATGAGCAGTTCTTC
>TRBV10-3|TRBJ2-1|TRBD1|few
CAIISGPPTGGNEQFF
TGTGCCATCATCAGTGGCCCCCCGACAGGGGGGAATGAGCAGTTCTTC
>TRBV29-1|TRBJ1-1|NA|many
CSVVPENTEAFF
TGCAGCGTTGTTCCGGAAAACACTGAAGCTTTCTTT